The 21 T cell receptor beta chains listed next were all sequenced from one sample in a study of early T cells in non-severe SARS-CoV-2 infection. TCRdb redid the calling of the 5' RACE reads with MiXCR, one entry per CDR3 protein. In the table there are approximately 67,000 distinct CDR3 sequences, approximately 8.3% of which are singletons. Sequencing used whole blood. The receptors stem from an adult who was a healthcare worker with PCR-confirmed SARS-CoV-2 infection or an uninfected control (not recorded which).

This clonotype came up many times. DNA for the CDR3: TGTGCCAGCAGCCGACTAGCGGGAGAGGGCGGGGAGCTGTTTTTT. Protein sequence: CASSRLAGEGGELFF. The V and J genes are TRBV5-5 and TRBJ2-2; 12 bases are shared with TRBD2. The CDR3 sequence is 15 residues long. Per the germline V gene, CDR1 is SGHKS and CDR2 is YYEKEE (reference sequence). Losses at the gene ends were 4 bases for V and 7 bases for J; bases not matched to a gene: 5.

In this sample, this clonotype turned up a few times. The chain uses TRBV20-1 and TRBJ2-4; D may be TRBD2 (5 bases). The CDR3 is 17 amino acids. The V end lost 0 bases, the J end lost 6 bases, and 21 bases lay between the germline ends. The germline V gene encodes CDR1 DFQATT and CDR2 SNEGSKA (reference sequence). CDR3 coding DNA: TGCAGTGCTAGAGATCTGGAGGACCCAAGGTATAGAAACATTCAGTACTTC. It encodes CSARDLEDPRYRNIQYF.

The sample holds a few counts of this clonotype. The genes are TRBV9 and TRBJ2-7; D remains ambiguous. The CDR3 covers 14 residues. The germline V and J ends were trimmed by 4 bases and 1 base, with 12 bases remaining between them. Germline lookup yields CDR1 SGDLS and CDR2 YYNGEE. The CDR3 spells CASSFSTVSYEQYF. As DNA, the CDR3 is TGTGCCAGCAGCTTCTCGACCGTTTCCTACGAGCAGTACTTC.

J is TRBJ1-2 and V is TRBV7-2; 8 bases align to TRBD1. Germline values: CDR1 SGHTA, CDR2 FQGNSA. V shed 4 bases and J 5 bases; nucleotides not matched to a gene: 9. The CDR3 loop spans 15 amino acids. CDR3 in amino acids: CASSSPGQGAYGYTF. Written as DNA, the CDR3 is TGTGCCAGCAGCTCACCAGGACAGGGAGCTTATGGCTACACCTTC.

The V and J genes are TRBV14 and TRBJ1-1, with D maybe TRBD1 (5 bases). Germline CDR1 and CDR2: SGHDN and FVKESK. This CDR3 spans 16 amino acids. V dropped 4 bases and J dropped 1 base, with 16 bases sitting between them. CDR3 region: CASSPLGWGPNTEAFF. The CDR3 region has the DNA TGTGCCAGCAGCCCCCTGGGGTGGGGCCCGAACACTGAAGCTTTCTTT.

The chain combines TRBV20-1 with TRBJ2-3; perhaps TRBD2 as D (6 bases). CDR3 size: 14 residues. Germline V gene lookup returns CDR1 DFQATT and CDR2 SNEGSKA (reference sequence). With 6 bases removed from V and 2 bases from J, the gap between germline ends came to 15 bases. CDR3 DNA: TGCAGTGCCATCCGACTAGACTTCACAGATACGCAGTATTTT. This sequence encodes CSAIRLDFTDTQYF.

This chain uses TRBV7-2 with TRBJ2-5; TRBD2 aligns across 10 bases. Germline V lookup: CDR1 SGHTA, CDR2 FQGNSA. V lost 5 bases to trimming and J lost 6 bases; unmatched junction nucleotides: 9. There are 15 residues in the CDR3. The CDR3 DNA reads as TGTGCCAGCAGCCCGGGAGGGACTAGCGCGCAGACCCAGTACTTC. It is translated as CASSPGGTSAQTQYF.

The J gene is TRBJ2-7, the V gene TRBV25-1; D may match TRBD1 or TRBD2 (6 bases each). Germline loops: CDR1 MGHDK, CDR2 SYGVNS. V was shortened by 4 bases and J by 4 bases, with 17 bases between the two germline ends. This CDR3 comprises 15 residues. The CDR3 bases are TGTGCCAGCAGTGTTCCGGGGGCCAGTGGGTACGAGCAGTACTTC. It is translated as CASSVPGASGYEQYF.

The sample holds many counts of this clonotype. The chain joins TRBV12-3 or TRBV12-4 to TRBJ1-3; TRBD1 might be the D (5 bases). The ends were cut back, 6 bases at V and 1 base at J, with 13 bases in the middle. The CDR3 contains 15 residues. This CDR3 is CASSNGALSGNTIYF. CDR3 nucleotides: TGTGCCAGCAGCAACGGGGCCCTTTCTGGAAACACCATATATTTT.

The J gene is TRBJ2-1, the V gene TRBV5-1, with TRBD1 identical over 11 bases. The CDR3 has 15 amino acids. Germline CDR1 and CDR2: SGHRS and YFSETQ. The J segment lost 8 bases and the V segment lost 3 bases, leaving 7 bases of the junction unmatched. The CDR3 sequence is CASSSDRGLIDEQFF. The CDR3 region has the DNA TGCGCCAGCAGCTCGGACAGGGGGCTTATCGATGAGCAGTTCTTC.

This chain links TRBV3-1 with TRBJ2-7, with 14 bases identical to TRBD2. The junction had 2 bases not matched to a gene; V was cut back by 4 bases and J by 0 bases. This CDR3 spans 16 amino acids. Germline V gene lookup returns CDR1 LGHDT and CDR2 YNNKEL (reference sequence). The CDR3 DNA is TGTGCCAGCAGCCCGACTAGCGGGGGGGCCTCCTACGAGCAGTACTTC. Protein product: CASSPTSGGASYEQYF.

With respect to this clonotype: This may stem from a read error, because a much larger clone lies one nucleotide away. The V and J genes are TRBV5-4 and TRBJ2-1; 7 positions agree with TRBD1. Germline CDR1 SGHNT, CDR2 YYREEE (reference sequence). The V and J ends lost 4 bases and 9 bases, in that order; junction bases with no gene match: 4. This CDR3 is built from 12 residues. CDR3 nucleotide sequence: TGTGCCAGCAGCCCGACAGGGATTGAGCAGTTCTTC. Translated: CASSPTGIEQFF.

This clonotype was found many times. The chain couples TRBV7-2 to TRBJ2-3; D gene unclear. V was shortened by 4 bases and J by 5 bases, with 7 bases between the two germline ends. The CDR3 covers 12 residues. The germline CDR1 and CDR2 sequences are SGHTA and FQGNSA. The CDR3 sequence: CASSSPGDTQYF. The CDR3, as DNA: TGTGCCAGCAGCTCGCCCGGAGATACGCAGTATTTT.

A few counts support this clonotype. The chain couples TRBV6-6 to TRBJ2-7; no firm D call. V was shortened by 2 bases and J by 7 bases, with 9 bases between the two germline ends. This CDR3 has 12 amino acids. Germline values: CDR1 MNHNY, CDR2 SVGAGI (reference sequence). The CDR3 DNA reads TGTGCCAGCAGTTACAGTTTCTCGGAGCAGTACTTC. Protein sequence: CASSYSFSEQYF.

The chain combines TRBV6-2 or TRBV6-3 with TRBJ2-6; D call uncertain. The CDR3 runs to 18 residues. Trimming left V 5 bases short and J 0 bases short, with 17 bases between. Germline CDR1 reads MNHEY; CDR2 reads SVGEGT. CDR3 in DNA: TGTGCCAGCAGTGACCCCCGGCGGATCCTCTCTGGGGCCAACGTCCTGACTTTC. Residues: CASSDPRRILSGANVLTF.

This clonotype was detected many times. The V gene is TRBV30, the J gene TRBJ1-2; D may be TRBD1 (5 bases). Trimming took off 2 bases at V and 11 bases at J, with 18 bases between the two ends. The CDR3 is 13 amino acids. The V gene's germline CDR1 is GTSNPN and CDR2 SVGIG (reference sequence). In DNA, the CDR3 is TGTGCCTGGAGTATCCAGGGAGTCTTTTTGTACACCTTC. This encodes CAWSIQGVFLYTF.

This clonotype was observed a single time. J is TRBJ2-7 and V is TRBV7-3; a weak D match, TRBD1 (6 bases). The CDR3 loop spans 13 amino acids. Trimming cost V 10 bases and J 3 bases, with 16 bases left between them. Germline lookup yields CDR1 SGHTA and CDR2 FQGTGA. The DNA of the CDR3 is TGTGCCACCGCCCAGGACAGTAACTACGAGCAGTACTTC. It yields the protein CATAQDSNYEQYF.

This clonotype has ten or more counts. This chain joins TRBV5-1 and TRBJ2-3; D gene ambiguous. Trimming took off 8 bases at V and 6 bases at J, with 19 bases between the two ends. The CDR3 is made up of 14 amino acids. Per the germline V gene, CDR1 is SGHRS and CDR2 is YFSETQ. This chain's CDR3 is CASKPGGGLDTQYF. The DNA of the CDR3 is TGCGCCAGTAAACCCGGCGGCGGTTTGGATACGCAGTATTTT.

Only a few counts were recorded for this clonotype. The chain uses TRBV7-3 and TRBJ2-2; D possibly corresponds to TRBD2 (6 bases). Per the germline V gene, CDR1 is SGHTA and CDR2 is FQGTGA. V was pared by 1 base and J by 5 bases, with 14 bases between. This CDR3 comprises 16 residues. CDR3 nucleotides: TGTGCCAGCAGCTTAAACGGCGGGATGGGTACCGGGGAGCTGTTTTTT. Protein sequence: CASSLNGGMGTGELFF. Supplemented by reference TRBV7-3 and TRBJ2-2, the full variable domain reads GAGVSQTPSNKVTEKGKYVELRCDPISGHTALYWYRQSLGQGPEFLIYFQGTGAADDSGLPNDRFFAVRPEGSVSTLKIQRTERGDSAVYLCASSLNGGMGTGELFFGEGSRLTVL.

There are many counts of this clonotype. The V call is TRBV7-7, the J call TRBJ2-5; D is uncertain. The germline CDR1 and CDR2 sequences are SSHAT and FNYEAQ (reference sequence). The CDR3 spans 15 residues. V was clipped by 1 base and J by 6 bases, with 15 bases between them. Written as DNA, the CDR3 is TGTGCCAGCAGCTTAGGAGCCCTAGGCCCCAAGACCCAGTACTTC. Its translation: CASSLGALGPKTQYF.

At least ten counts were recorded for this clonotype. The V call is TRBV27, the J call TRBJ1-4; 7 bases match TRBD1. The V and J ends lost 2 bases and 9 bases, in that order; junction bases with no gene match: 9. This CDR3 has 15 residues. The germline CDR1 and CDR2 sequences are MNHEY and SMNVEV (reference sequence). This chain's CDR3 is CASSLGGQFSKKLFF. The CDR3 DNA reads TGTGCCAGCAGTTTAGGGGGACAGTTCAGTAAAAAACTGTTTTTT. Together with reference TRBV27 and TRBJ1-4, the CDR3 gives the full variable domain: EAQVTQNPRYLITVTGKKLTVTCSQNMNHEYMSWYRQDPGLGLRQIYYSMNVEVTDKGDVPEGYKVSRKEKRNFPLILESPSPNQTSLYFCASSLGGQFSKKLFFGSGTQLSVL.